This T cell receptor (beta chain) was observed in a study of identical twins. General study points: Alpha sequences that were out-of-frame and twin-shared showed an excess of low generation probability.

The authors used template switching to add a universal primer site and gave cDNA unique molecular identifiers. TCRdb fed the 5' RACE reads into MiXCR, producing one record per CDR3 protein. The sample comprises fewer than 550,000 distinct CDR3 sequences, nearly 15% of which are singletons, and roughly 0.43% rests with the top ten. As regards this clonotype: Its matching antigen is unknown. Germline is not matched at one junction end, which may reflect a read error.

The CDR3 covers 9 residues. Germline CDR1 is DFQATT and CDR2 is SNEGSKA (reference sequence). This sample also appeared in a second study, on yellow fever vaccine responses in identical twins. This second report adds: Twins' vaccine T cell response reportedly seemed partly convergent, partly personalized.

The chain employs TRBV20-1 and TRBJ2-1, with a tentative D call TRBD1 (5 bases). The clonotype was recovered from a woman aged 18-30 years in good health. Sequenced input: CD4+ T cells sorted from blood. CDR3 nucleotide sequence: TGCAGTGCTGCAGGGAATAGGATCTTC. Encoded protein: CSAAGNRIF.